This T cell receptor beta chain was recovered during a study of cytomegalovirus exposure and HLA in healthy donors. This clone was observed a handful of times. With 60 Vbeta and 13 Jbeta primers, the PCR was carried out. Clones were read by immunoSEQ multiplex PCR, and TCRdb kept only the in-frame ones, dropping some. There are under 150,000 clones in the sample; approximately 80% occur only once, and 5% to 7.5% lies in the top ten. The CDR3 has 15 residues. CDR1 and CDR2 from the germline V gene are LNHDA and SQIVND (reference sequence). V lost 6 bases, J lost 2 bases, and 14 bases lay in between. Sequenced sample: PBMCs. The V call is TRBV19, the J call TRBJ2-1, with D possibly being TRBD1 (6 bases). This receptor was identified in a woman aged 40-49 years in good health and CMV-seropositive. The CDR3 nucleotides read TGTGCCAGTAGCGTATCGGGACACCCCTACAATGAGCAGTTCTTC. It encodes CASSVSGHPYNEQFF.